In this sample, the clone carrying this T cell receptor (beta chain) turned up a few times. Its antigen is unknown. This specimen comes from a study of OX40 agonist ivuxolimab in advanced cancers. Clones were sequenced by immunoSEQ multiplex PCR, and TCRdb holds only the in-frame ones, with some missing. The profile covers 82,000 or so clones, with roughly 89% appearing a single time and about 0.6% taken by the ten largest. The V and J ends lost 4 bases and 0 bases respectively, with 1 base between them. In germline, CDR1 is SGHDT, CDR2 YYEEEE. The CDR3 covers 11 residues. General observations from the study: The antigen specificity of the peripheral T cells (those that were expanded) was not determined.

This clonotype was sampled from an adult with an advanced solid tumor such as melanoma, head and neck, liver or kidney cancer. The V gene is TRBV5-6, the J gene TRBJ1-1; D call uncertain. Sample: CD4+ or CD8+ T cells sorted from blood, taken in a trial of the OX40 agonist ivuxolimab. DNA for the CDR3: TGTGCCAGCAGCGTGAACACTGAAGCTTTCTTT. Translated, it gives CASSVNTEAFF.